These 26 T cell receptor beta chains originate from one sample sequenced in a study of blood T cell repertoires in COVID-19. The data were produced by immunoSEQ multiplex PCR, yet TCRdb's version contains in-frame clones alone and is incomplete. Of about 430,000 clones in the sample, over 75% were seen once. The source material was PBMCs or T cells enriched from blood (not recorded which). These receptors were collected from a woman younger than 35 who had been exposed to COVID-19.

This chain connects TRBV4-3 to TRBJ2-3, with 9 bases matching TRBD2. After removal of 0 bases from V and 2 bases from J, the junction contained 12 bases not matched to a gene. Per the germline V gene, CDR1 is LGHNA and CDR2 is YSLEER. The CDR3 has 19 amino acids. The CDR3 coding sequence is TGCGCCAGCAGCCAAGATGTGACGCTAGCGGGGATTCCCACAGATACGCAGTATTTT. This translates into CASSQDVTLAGIPTDTQYF.

The rearrangement uses TRBV7-9 and TRBJ2-2; no definite D call. Germline values: CDR1 SEHNR, CDR2 FQNEAQ (reference sequence). The CDR3 sequence is 15 residues long. V gave up 2 bases and J gave up 0 bases, with 7 bases separating them. The DNA of the CDR3 is TGTGCCAGCAGCTTAACTGAGGCGAACACCGGGGAGCTGTTTTTT. This translates into CASSLTEANTGELFF.

This chain joins TRBV2 and TRBJ1-2; no reliable D call. This CDR3 has 16 amino acids. With 0 bases removed from V and 2 bases from J, the gap between germline ends came to 13 bases. CDR1 and CDR2 (germline): SNHLY, FYNNEI. CDR3 coding DNA: TGTGCCAGCAGTGAAGCGGGAGGGAATAGGAACTATGGCTACACCTTC. Its protein product is CASSEAGGNRNYGYTF.

V and J are TRBV28 and TRBJ1-6, with 7 bases that match TRBD1. J gave up 5 bases and V 7 bases, and 11 bases lay outside the gene matches. CDR3 size: 16 residues. Germline V gene sequence: CDR1 MDHEN, CDR2 SYDVKM. The CDR3 protein is CASTPPRQGNNSPLHF. The DNA of the CDR3 is TGTGCCAGCACCCCCCCACGACAGGGAAATAATTCACCCCTCCACTTT.

This chain uses TRBV9 with TRBJ2-3, with 7 bases identical to TRBD2. CDR1 and CDR2 (germline): SGDLS, YYNGEE. Trimming took 1 base from V and 3 from J; bases not matched to a gene: 8. This CDR3 is 16 amino acids long. The CDR3, as DNA: TGTGCCAGCAGCGTATGGGGTGGGGAGGGTACAGATACGCAGTATTTT. Translated: CASSVWGGEGTDTQYF.

The chain joins TRBV6-5 to TRBJ2-7; TRBD2 matches at 7 bases. Germline lookup yields CDR1 MNHEY and CDR2 SVGAGI. CDR3 length: 13 amino acids. Germline trimming cut 8 bases from V and 3 bases from J; bases unmatched to any gene: 7. CDR3 nucleotide sequence: TGTGCCAGCCGGGAGGCGCCGAGCTACGAGCAGTACTTC. It specifies CASREAPSYEQYF.

The chain links TRBV18 to TRBJ2-1, with D tentatively TRBD1 (6 bases). The CDR3 sequence is 14 residues long. Germline V gene sequence: CDR1 KGHSH, CDR2 LQKENI. Trimming pared 3 bases from V and 3 bases from J, leaving 9 bases between. This chain's CDR3 is CASSPMTGYNEQFF. CDR3 sequence (DNA): TGTGCCAGCTCACCCATGACAGGCTACAATGAGCAGTTCTTC.

A single count supports this clone. As DNA, the CDR3 is TGCGCCAGCAGCCCCCTAGGTACCACAGATACGCAGTATTTT. Its translation is CASSPLGTTDTQYF. V gene TRBV5-1 combines with J gene TRBJ2-3; D not resolved. The CDR3 is 14 residues long. Deletions cut 4 bases from V and 2 bases from J, with 11 bases between. Germline V CDR1 and CDR2: SGHRS, YFSETQ.

This clone was picked up one time. The V and J genes are TRBV3-1 (or the pseudogene TRBV3-2) and TRBJ2-7; TRBD2 might be the D (5 bases). The CDR3 is made up of 14 amino acids. V was trimmed by 3 bases and J by 2 bases, leaving 11 bases between them. Per germline, CDR1 LGHDT and CDR2 YNNKEL (reference sequence). CDR3 sequence (DNA): TGTGCCAGCAGCCATCTGGGGAGTCCCTACGAGCAGTACTTC. It yields the protein CASSHLGSPYEQYF.

This clone was detected once. This specimen includes other DNA sequences encoding the same CDR3. The genes are TRBV18 and TRBJ1-1; D might be TRBD1 (6 bases). Germline V gene lookup returns CDR1 KGHSH and CDR2 LQKENI. Trimming removed 3 bases from V and 0 bases from J, with 8 bases in between. The CDR3 sequence is 14 residues long. The CDR3 is CASSPQGMNTEAFF. For the CDR3, the DNA is TGTGCCAGCTCACCCCAGGGGATGAACACTGAAGCTTTCTTT.

This chain uses TRBV2 with TRBJ1-2, with a weak D call TRBD1 (6 bases). V was cut by 5 bases and J by 7 bases, with 11 bases left in between. Germline-derived CDR1 and CDR2 are SNHLY and FYNNEI. This CDR3 has 12 residues. The CDR3 DNA sequence: TGTGCCAGCAGTCTAGGGGGGGGTGGCTACACCTTC. This encodes CASSLGGGGYTF. Full variable domain (missing parts from reference TRBV2 and TRBJ1-2): EPEVTQTPSHQVTQMGQEVILRCVPISNHLYFYWYRQILGQKVEFLVSFYNNEISEKSEIFDDQFSVERPDGSNFTLKIRSTKLEDSAMYFCASSLGGGGYTFGSGTRLTVV.

This clone occurred a few times. Written as DNA, the CDR3 is TGTGCCACCAGCTCCCATCGGACAGGGGTGGCCGACGAGCAGTACTTC. Amino acid sequence: CATSSHRTGVADEQYF. The chain is built from TRBV15 and TRBJ2-7, with 9 bases identical to TRBD1. V dropped 5 bases and J dropped 5; count of bases not matched to a gene: 13. The CDR3 totals 16 residues. Germline CDR1 reads LNHNV; CDR2 reads YYDKDF (reference sequence).

The chain employs TRBV7-2 and TRBJ2-5; no definite D call. Germline loops: CDR1 SGHTA, CDR2 FQGNSA. V was shortened by 3 bases and J by 2 bases, with 10 bases between the two germline ends. This CDR3 contains 14 residues. The CDR3 sequence is CASSFYGLQETQYF. The CDR3 region has the DNA TGTGCCAGCAGCTTCTACGGTCTTCAAGAGACCCAGTACTTC.

This sequence joins TRBV4-1 and TRBJ2-1, with D possibly TRBD2 on 6 matching bases. Deletions cut 4 bases from V and 7 bases from J, with 23 bases between. Germline V gives CDR1 MGHRA, CDR2 YSYEKL. The CDR3 is 17 residues long. CDR3 region: CASSRTLPGEFSNEQFF. CDR3 nucleotides: TGCGCCAGCAGCCGAACGTTACCGGGAGAATTTTCGAATGAGCAGTTCTTC.

This chain uses TRBV7-9 with TRBJ2-7; D is perhaps TRBD1 (5 bases). CDR3 length equals 15 residues. Germline V lookup: CDR1 SEHNR, CDR2 FQNEAQ (reference sequence). The V and J ends lost 2 bases and 6 bases respectively, with 17 bases between them. This CDR3 reads CASSLLLSGQAEQYF. The CDR3 DNA is TGTGCCAGCAGCTTACTTCTTTCAGGGCAGGCCGAGCAGTACTTC. The variable domain in full, with the rest retrieved from reference TRBV7-9 and TRBJ2-7, is DTGVSQNPRHKITKRGQNVTFRCDPISEHNRLYWYRQTLGQGPEFLTYFQNEAQLEKSRLLSDRFSAERPKGSFSTLEIQRTEQGDSAMYLCASSLLLSGQAEQYFGPGTRLTVT.

This clone showed up just a few times. V and J are TRBV24-1 and TRBJ1-5; weak D call: TRBD1 (6 bases). The CDR3 loop spans 17 amino acids. V lost 2 bases and J 5 bases, leaving 18 bases between the germline ends. In germline, CDR1 is KGHDR, CDR2 SFDVKD. The CDR3 DNA sequence: TGTGCCACCAGTGATTCGAGTCTAGACAGGCCCGATCAGCCCCAGCATTTT. Protein product: CATSDSSLDRPDQPQHF.

The CDR3 here is CASSSIGGQPQHF. CDR3 bases: TGTGCCAGCAGCTCGATCGGGGGTCAGCCCCAGCATTTT. This sequence joins TRBV11-3 and TRBJ1-5; D may be TRBD1 (5 bases). Germline-derived CDR1 and CDR2 are SGHNT and YENEEA. CDR3 length: 13 amino acids. Trimming removed 4 bases from V and 6 bases from J, with 10 bases in between. The full variable domain, in which reference TRBV11-3 and TRBJ1-5 provide the parts outside the CDR3, is EAGVVQSPRYKIIEKKQPVAFWCNPISGHNTLYWYLQNLGQGPELLIRYENEEAVDDSQLPKDRFSAERLKGVDSTLKIQPAELGDSAVYLCASSSIGGQPQHFGDGTRLSIL.

V gene TRBV28 combines with J gene TRBJ2-7, with 8 nucleotides matching TRBD1. In germline, CDR1 is MDHEN, CDR2 SYDVKM. V was clipped by 3 bases and J by 3 bases; unmatched bases: 1. CDR3 length: 13 residues. The CDR3: CASSLDRVYEQYF. The CDR3 nucleotides read TGTGCCAGCAGTTTGGACAGGGTCTACGAGCAGTACTTC.

The chain uses TRBV29-1 and TRBJ1-1, with 8 bases matching TRBD1. Germline CDR1 SQVTM, CDR2 ANQGSEA. With V trimmed by 3 bases and J by 0 bases, 0 bases remained unmatched. The CDR3 covers 13 residues. The CDR3 DNA is TGCAGCGTTGAGACAGGGGTGAACACTGAAGCTTTCTTT. It yields the protein CSVETGVNTEAFF.

This chain connects TRBV6-5 to TRBJ1-6; 8 bases line up with TRBD1. CDR3 size: 12 residues. Trimming at V came to 0 bases and at J to 14 bases, leaving 0 bases not matched to a gene. Looked up from germline, CDR1 is MNHEY and CDR2 is SVGAGI. The CDR3 sequence: CASSYSQGALHF. DNA for the CDR3: TGTGCCAGCAGTTACTCACAGGGGGCCCTCCACTTT.

This sequence joins TRBV27 and TRBJ2-1; possibly TRBD2 for D (5 bases). CDR1 and CDR2 (germline): MNHEY, SMNVEV (reference sequence). V was clipped by 6 bases and J by 0 bases, with 15 bases between them. The length of the CDR3 is 16 residues. As DNA, the CDR3 is TGTGCCAGCAGAGAGGGCCACGCGAGCTCCTACAATGAGCAGTTCTTC. Its translation: CASREGHASSYNEQFF.

The genes are TRBV11-2 and TRBJ2-7, with D possibly TRBD1 on 6 matching bases. V was pared by 1 base and J by 4 bases, with 11 bases between. The CDR3 extends over 14 amino acids. Germline V gene data show CDR1 as SGHAT and CDR2 as FQNNGV. The chain's CDR3 is CASSLGGRGYEQYF. In DNA form, the CDR3 reads TGTGCCAGCAGCTTAGGGGGCAGGGGTTACGAGCAGTACTTC.

This chain uses TRBV7-9 with TRBJ2-1, with D possibly matching TRBD2 (6 bases). This CDR3 region has 15 residues. The germline V gene encodes CDR1 SEHNR and CDR2 FQNEAQ (reference sequence). Trimming stripped 3 bases from V and 3 bases from J, with 12 bases between. The CDR3 DNA follows: TGTGCCAGCAGCTTCGGGGGTCCGGGCTACAATGAGCAGTTCTTC. Translated: CASSFGGPGYNEQFF.

The gene calls are TRBV28 and TRBJ1-4; TRBD1 aligns across 7 bases. V lost 7 bases and J lost 7; bases outside the gene matches: 9. Germline V gene sequence: CDR1 MDHEN, CDR2 SYDVKM. The CDR3 is 14 amino acids. Written as DNA, the CDR3 is TGTGCCAGCACCCTCGACAGGGTGTCTGAAAAACTGTTTTTT. Its translation: CASTLDRVSEKLFF. Supplemented by reference TRBV28 and TRBJ1-4, the full variable domain reads DVKVTQSSRYLVKRTGEKVFLECVQDMDHENMFWYRQDPGLGLRLIYFSYDVKMKEKGDIPEGYSVSREKKERFSLILESASTNQTSMYLCASTLDRVSEKLFFGSGTQLSVL.

The chain combines TRBV15 with TRBJ2-3; D perhaps matches TRBD2 (5 bases). Trimming stripped 2 bases from V and 5 bases from J, with 8 bases between. This CDR3 has 13 residues. Germline assignment: CDR1 LNHNV and CDR2 YYDKDF (reference sequence). The chain's CDR3 is CATSRSSGDTQYF. CDR3 sequence (DNA): TGTGCCACCAGCAGATCCAGCGGAGATACGCAGTATTTT.

The chain couples TRBV28 to TRBJ2-5; maybe TRBD1 (6 bases). The CDR3 loop spans 14 amino acids. Germline values: CDR1 MDHEN, CDR2 SYDVKM. The V and J ends lost 5 bases and 3 bases respectively, with 13 bases between them. The CDR3 spells CASSRLTGKETQYF. CDR3 nucleotides: TGTGCCAGCAGTCGACTTACAGGGAAAGAGACCCAGTACTTC.